This T cell receptor beta chain was profiled in a study of human T cells and chemical hapten exposure. Overall study context: 2% DPC applied to an approximately 2 cm by approximately 2 cm arm area sensitized donors.

J gave up 6 bases and V 2 bases, and 3 bases lay outside the gene matches. This CDR3 region has 14 residues. Germline loops: CDR1 MNHEY, CDR2 SVGEGT. Points from the study as a whole: Sensitization with DPC brought no change to TCRs above 1 in 1000 in frequency.

Using its own MiXCR run on the RACE reads, TCRdb lists one record per CDR3 protein. The sample records a few hundred thousand distinct CDR3 sequences, around 5.5% being singletons. This clonotype showed up many times. No antigen is known for it. Described time point: pre-sensitization, week 0. Treatment reported: therapeutic diphenylcyclopropenone sensitization with weekly scalp DPC. The chain carries TRBV6-2 or TRBV6-3 and TRBJ2-1; 8 nucleotides line up with TRBD1. This specimen consisted of whole blood, obtained in connection with sensitization to the hapten diphenylcyclopropenone (DPC). This sequence was found in a woman younger than 35 with alopecia areata. Some clones in this sample may be carry-over from other donors' samples. CDR3 DNA: TGTGCCAGCAGTTACGGACAGGGTAGCAATGAGCAGTTCTTC. Its translation: CASSYGQGSNEQFF.